The next 14 T cell receptor beta chains were all read from a single sample in a study of T cell responses to AZD1222 COVID-19 vaccine. Libraries were prepared by immunoSEQ multiplex PCR; TCRdb keeps only in-frame clonotypes and omits some of them. The sample has 130,000 to 150,000 clones, approximately 88% seen once. Sequenced here: peripheral blood, sampled on day 0 of AZD1222 vaccination. These receptors were collected from an adult in good health.

The V gene is TRBV30, the J gene TRBJ1-2; D not resolved. Germline-derived CDR1 and CDR2 are GTSNPN and SVGIG (reference sequence). The CDR3 contains 12 residues. Trimming took off 2 bases at V and 8 bases at J, with 12 bases between the two ends. CDR3 protein: CAWSRGTQGYTF. CDR3 sequence (DNA): TGTGCCTGGAGTCGGGGTACACAGGGCTACACCTTC.

CDR3 bases: TGTGCCAGCAGCCAAGATAAGACAGGGCGTGTGCAGTACTTC. The encoded protein is CASSQDKTGRVQYF. V gene TRBV4-2 combines with J gene TRBJ2-7, with 7 bases identical to TRBD1. Trimming removed 0 bases from V and 9 bases from J; junction bases left unmatched: 8. This CDR3 is 14 amino acids long. Germline CDR1 is LGHNA and CDR2 is YNFKEQ.

The V call is TRBV4-3, the J call TRBJ1-1; a possible D gene is TRBD1 (5 bases). The CDR3 is made up of 15 amino acids. Germline lookup yields CDR1 LGHNA and CDR2 YSLEER. V was clipped by 4 bases and J by 1 base, with 13 bases between them. This chain's CDR3 is CASSRNQGGNTEAFF. The CDR3 nucleotides are TGCGCCAGCAGCCGGAACCAGGGCGGGAACACTGAAGCTTTCTTT.

V gene TRBV19 combines with J gene TRBJ1-6; the match to TRBD1 covers 10 bases. The CDR3 covers 19 residues. Unmatched junction bases numbered 13, after V lost 4 bases and J lost 4 bases. The germline gives CDR1 LNHDA, CDR2 SQIVND (reference sequence). The CDR3 region is CASSTTGTGVVGYNSPLHF. The CDR3 nucleotides read TGTGCCAGTAGTACCACCGGGACAGGGGTCGTCGGATATAATTCACCCCTCCACTTT. The whole variable domain, filled in from reference TRBV19 and TRBJ1-6, reads DGGITQSPKYLFRKEGQNVTLSCEQNLNHDAMYWYRQDPGQGLRLIYYSQIVNDFQKGDIAEGYSVSREKKESFPLTVTSAQKNPTAFYLCASSTTGTGVVGYNSPLHFGNGTRLTVT.

This clone was seen a single time. CDR3 in DNA: TGTGCCAGCAGGTCGACAGGGGGTCACGAGCAGTACTTC. Residues: CASRSTGGHEQYF. This sequence joins TRBV6-5 and TRBJ2-7; 9 positions match TRBD1. Per the germline V gene, CDR1 is MNHEY and CDR2 is SVGAGI. V shed 6 bases and J 5 bases; nucleotides not matched to a gene: 5. This CDR3 is 13 amino acids long.

The rearrangement uses TRBV5-1 and TRBJ1-3, with TRBD1 identical over 10 bases. In germline, CDR1 is SGHRS, CDR2 YFSETQ. The CDR3 extends over 16 amino acids. V shed 2 bases, J shed 4 bases, and the junction held 6 bases outside the gene matches. The CDR3 region is CASSFGGQGFGNTIYF. CDR3 sequence (DNA): TGCGCCAGCAGCTTTGGGGGACAGGGGTTCGGAAACACCATATATTTT.

The gene calls are TRBV19 and TRBJ1-2; 9 bases are shared with TRBD1. The V gene end was trimmed by 2 bases and the J gene end by 8 bases; junction bases not matched to a gene: 12. The germline V gene has CDR1 LNHDA and CDR2 SQIVND (reference sequence). This CDR3 has 16 amino acids. The CDR3, as DNA: TGTGCCAGTAGTATACCCCAGGACAGGGGATCTCAGGGCTACACCTTC. It is translated as CASSIPQDRGSQGYTF.

V usage is TRBV18 and J usage is TRBJ2-1; possible D gene TRBD2, 6 bases. The CDR3 has 17 residues. The germline V gene encodes CDR1 KGHSH and CDR2 LQKENI. The V end was cut by 0 bases, the J end by 7 bases, with 19 bases between. The CDR3 protein is CASSPPGGGTVLNEQFF. In nucleotides, the CDR3 is TGTGCCAGCTCACCACCGGGAGGAGGTACGGTCCTGAATGAGCAGTTCTTC.

The genes are TRBV7-3 and TRBJ1-6; D not resolved. Trimming stripped 0 bases from V and 7 bases from J, with 10 bases between. CDR3 length: 15 amino acids. CDR1 is SGHTA and CDR2 is FQGTGA in the germline V gene. Written as DNA, the CDR3 is TGTGCCAGCAGCTTAACAGACCTTAGGAATTCACCCCTCCACTTT. Amino acids: CASSLTDLRNSPLHF.

The chain is built from TRBV6-6 and TRBJ1-2; the D gene is possibly TRBD1 (6 bases). V lost 5 bases to trimming and J lost 3 bases, with 16 bases between them. Germline V CDR1 and CDR2: MNHNY, SVGAGI (reference sequence). There are 15 residues in the CDR3. The CDR3 sequence is CASSTKKQGHYGYTF. The CDR3 nucleotides are TGTGCCAGCAGTACAAAGAAACAGGGCCACTATGGCTACACCTTC.

The chain combines TRBV5-4 with TRBJ1-2; 10 nucleotides agree with TRBD1. The germline gives CDR1 SGHNT, CDR2 YYREEE (reference sequence). The CDR3 has 16 amino acids. V shed 0 bases, J shed 4 bases, and the junction held 6 bases outside the gene matches. This CDR3 reads CASSLAGTGVGYGYTF. CDR3 nucleotides: TGTGCCAGCAGCTTGGCCGGGACAGGGGTCGGCTATGGCTACACCTTC.

This clone was observed once. The DNA for the CDR3 is TGTGCCAGCAGTCCCCCAAGCACAGATACGCAGTATTTT. Amino acid sequence: CASSPPSTDTQYF. This chain joins TRBV28 and TRBJ2-3; unclear D gene. With 5 bases removed from V and 0 bases from J, the gap between germline ends came to 6 bases. Germline V gene sequence: CDR1 MDHEN, CDR2 SYDVKM. This CDR3 spans 13 amino acids.

The chain carries TRBV4-3 and TRBJ2-4; possible D gene TRBD1, 7 bases. Germline CDR1 and CDR2: LGHNA and YSLEER. Trimming cost V 1 base and J 1 base, with 17 bases left between them. This CDR3 comprises 18 residues. In nucleotides, the CDR3 is TGCGCCAGCAGCCAAGGGGCCAAGGGGGCGGGGGCCAAAAACATTCAGTACTTC. Amino acids: CASSQGAKGAGAKNIQYF.

This chain joins TRBV11-3 and TRBJ2-7, with D uncertain. The germline V gene encodes CDR1 SGHNT and CDR2 YENEEA. V was shortened by 1 base and J by 4 bases, with 8 bases between the two germline ends. The CDR3 contains 13 residues. The CDR3, as DNA: TGTGCCAGCAGCTTAGGGGTGGGATACGAGCAGTACTTC. The encoded protein is CASSLGVGYEQYF.